This TCR beta chain came from a study of OX40 agonist ivuxolimab in advanced cancers. About the research overall: Ivuxolimab, an agonist antibody against OX40 (CD134), was given to patients. Cancers in dose escalation were hepatocellular, melanoma, renal cell and head and neck. Study-wide results and limits: A proportion of nonresponders additionally exhibited low normalized T-cell clonal expansion.

The repertoire was sequenced with immunoSEQ multiplex PCR; TCRdb's copy has only in-frame clones and lacks some. This table has tens of thousands of clones, 84% appearing once. Concerning this clone itself: Antigen unknown.

The CDR3 is made up of 14 amino acids. Deletions cut 4 bases from V and 5 bases from J, with 15 bases between. Germline CDR1 is MNHEY and CDR2 is SMNVEV (reference sequence). The sequence was collected from an adult with an advanced solid tumor such as melanoma, head and neck, liver or kidney cancer. This chain uses TRBV27 with TRBJ2-7, with a tentative D call TRBD1 (6 bases). Sequences were derived from CD4+ or CD8+ T cells sorted from blood, sampled in a trial of the OX40 agonist ivuxolimab. The CDR3 DNA is TGTGCCAGCAGTTACACCGGACAGATAGACGAGCAGTACTTC. This sequence encodes CASSYTGQIDEQYF.